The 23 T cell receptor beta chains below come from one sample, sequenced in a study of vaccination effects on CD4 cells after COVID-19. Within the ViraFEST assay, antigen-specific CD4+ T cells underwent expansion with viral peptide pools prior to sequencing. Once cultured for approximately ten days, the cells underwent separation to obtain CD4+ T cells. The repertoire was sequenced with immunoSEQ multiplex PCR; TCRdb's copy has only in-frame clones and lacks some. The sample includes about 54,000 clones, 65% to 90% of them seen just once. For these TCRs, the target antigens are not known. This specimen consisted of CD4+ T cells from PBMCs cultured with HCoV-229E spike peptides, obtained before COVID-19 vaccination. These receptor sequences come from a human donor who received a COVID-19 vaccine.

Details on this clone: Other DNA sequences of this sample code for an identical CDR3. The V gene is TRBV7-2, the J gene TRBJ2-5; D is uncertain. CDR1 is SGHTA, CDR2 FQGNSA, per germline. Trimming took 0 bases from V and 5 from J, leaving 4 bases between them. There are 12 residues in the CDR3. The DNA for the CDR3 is TGTGCCAGCAGCTTAGCTCGGGAGACCCAGTACTTC. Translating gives CASSLARETQYF.

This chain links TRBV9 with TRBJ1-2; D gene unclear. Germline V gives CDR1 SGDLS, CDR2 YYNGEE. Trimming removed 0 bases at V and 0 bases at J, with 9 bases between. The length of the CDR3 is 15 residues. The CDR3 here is CASSVVAATNYGYTF. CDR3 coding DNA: TGTGCCAGCAGCGTAGTGGCAGCCACTAACTATGGCTACACCTTC.

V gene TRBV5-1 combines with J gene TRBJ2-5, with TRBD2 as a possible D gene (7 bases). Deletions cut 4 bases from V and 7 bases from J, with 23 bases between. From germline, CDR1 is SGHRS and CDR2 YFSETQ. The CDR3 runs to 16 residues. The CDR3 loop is CASSHRSAGAVGTQYF. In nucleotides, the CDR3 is TGCGCCAGCAGCCACCGCTCCGCGGGGGCCGTCGGGACCCAGTACTTC.

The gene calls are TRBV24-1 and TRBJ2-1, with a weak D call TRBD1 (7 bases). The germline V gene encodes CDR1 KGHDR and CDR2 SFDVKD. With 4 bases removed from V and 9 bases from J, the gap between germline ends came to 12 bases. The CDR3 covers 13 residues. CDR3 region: CATSEYRGGEQFF. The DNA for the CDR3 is TGTGCCACCAGTGAGTACAGGGGAGGTGAGCAGTTCTTC.

The CDR3 nucleotides are TGTGCCAGCAGCCGCCGGGACGGACGATTAAGCAATCAGCCCCAGCATTTT. Amino acid sequence: CASSRRDGRLSNQPQHF. The chain links TRBV11-3 to TRBJ1-5, with D perhaps matching TRBD1 (5 bases). V was clipped by 5 bases and J by 1 base, with 18 bases between them. This CDR3 region has 17 residues. The germline CDR1 and CDR2 sequences are SGHNT and YENEEA.

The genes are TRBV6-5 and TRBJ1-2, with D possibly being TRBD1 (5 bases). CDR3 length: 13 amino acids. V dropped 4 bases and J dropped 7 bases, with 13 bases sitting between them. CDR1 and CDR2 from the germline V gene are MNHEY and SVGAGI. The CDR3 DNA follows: TGTGCCAGCAGTTCATCACAGGTTTCTGGCTACACCTTC. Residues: CASSSSQVSGYTF.

CDR3 residues: CASRNTGTPNVLTF. The DNA of the CDR3 is TGTGCCAGCAGAAATACCGGGACACCGAACGTCCTGACTTTC. The V gene is TRBV7-2, the J gene TRBJ2-6; possible D gene TRBD1, 6 bases. Germline V CDR1 and CDR2: SGHTA, FQGNSA. The CDR3 totals 14 residues. V dropped 6 bases and J dropped 10 bases, with 16 bases sitting between them. The whole variable domain, remainder taken from reference TRBV7-2 and TRBJ2-6, is GAGVSQSPSNKVTEKGKDVELRCDPISGHTALYWYRQSLGQGLEFLIYFQGNSAPDKSGLPSDRFSAERTGGSVSTLTIQRTQQEDSAVYLCASRNTGTPNVLTFGAGSRLTVL.

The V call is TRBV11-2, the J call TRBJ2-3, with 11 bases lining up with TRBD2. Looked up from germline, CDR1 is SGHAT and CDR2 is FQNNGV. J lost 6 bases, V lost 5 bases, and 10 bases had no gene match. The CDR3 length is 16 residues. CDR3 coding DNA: TGTGCCAGCAGCAAGAATAGCGGGGGGGCCGGTGATACGCAGTATTTT. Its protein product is CASSKNSGGAGDTQYF.

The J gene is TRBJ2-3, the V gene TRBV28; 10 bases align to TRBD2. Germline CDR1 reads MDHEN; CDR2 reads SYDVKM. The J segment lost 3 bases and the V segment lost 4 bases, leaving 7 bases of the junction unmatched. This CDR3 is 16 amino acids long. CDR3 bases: TGTGCCAGCAGTTCCCGTCTAGCGGGGGAGACAGATACGCAGTATTTT. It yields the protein CASSSRLAGETDTQYF.

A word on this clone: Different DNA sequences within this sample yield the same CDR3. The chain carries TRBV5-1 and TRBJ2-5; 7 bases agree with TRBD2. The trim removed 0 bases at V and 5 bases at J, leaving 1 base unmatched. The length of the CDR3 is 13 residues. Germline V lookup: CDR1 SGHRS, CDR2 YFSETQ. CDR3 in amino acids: CASSLGGGETQYF. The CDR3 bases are TGCGCCAGCAGCTTGGGCGGGGGTGAGACCCAGTACTTC.

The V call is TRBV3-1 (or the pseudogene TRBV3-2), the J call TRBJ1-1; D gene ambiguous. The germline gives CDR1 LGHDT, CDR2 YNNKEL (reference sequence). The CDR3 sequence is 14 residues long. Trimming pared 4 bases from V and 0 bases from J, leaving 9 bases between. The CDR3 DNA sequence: TGTGCCAGCAGCCCTGGACTCATGAACACTGAAGCTTTCTTT. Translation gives CASSPGLMNTEAFF.

As DNA, the CDR3 is TGTGCCAGCTCACCCCAGGGGGCAAACACCATATATTTT. It is translated as CASSPQGANTIYF. V and J are TRBV18 and TRBJ1-3; 8 bases map to TRBD1. This CDR3 region has 13 residues. V shed 3 bases, J shed 6 bases, and the junction held 1 base outside the gene matches. The germline V gene encodes CDR1 KGHSH and CDR2 LQKENI.

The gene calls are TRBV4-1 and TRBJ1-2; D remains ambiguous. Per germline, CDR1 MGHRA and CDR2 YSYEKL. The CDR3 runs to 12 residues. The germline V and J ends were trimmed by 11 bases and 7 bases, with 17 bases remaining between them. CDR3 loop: CACRSPGRGYTF. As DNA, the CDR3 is TGCGCCTGTCGCTCCCCAGGTCGTGGCTACACCTTC.

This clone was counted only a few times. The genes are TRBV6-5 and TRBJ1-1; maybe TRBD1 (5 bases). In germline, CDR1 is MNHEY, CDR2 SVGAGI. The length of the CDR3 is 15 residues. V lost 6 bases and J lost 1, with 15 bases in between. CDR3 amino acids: CASRFQGGGNTEAFF. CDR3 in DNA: TGTGCCAGCAGATTCCAGGGAGGCGGGAACACTGAAGCTTTCTTT.

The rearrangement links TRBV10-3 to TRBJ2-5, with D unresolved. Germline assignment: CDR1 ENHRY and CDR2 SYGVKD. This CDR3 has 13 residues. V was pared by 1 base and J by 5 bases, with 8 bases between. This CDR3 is CAISELFSETQYF. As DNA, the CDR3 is TGTGCCATCAGTGAGTTGTTCTCGGAGACCCAGTACTTC.

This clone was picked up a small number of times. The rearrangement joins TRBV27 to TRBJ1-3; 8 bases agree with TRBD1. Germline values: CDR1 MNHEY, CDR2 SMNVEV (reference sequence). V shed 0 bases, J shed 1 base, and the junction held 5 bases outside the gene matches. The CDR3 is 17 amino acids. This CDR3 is CASSLSGRGPSGNTIYF. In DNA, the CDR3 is TGTGCCAGCAGTTTATCGGGCAGGGGGCCGTCTGGAAACACCATATATTTT.

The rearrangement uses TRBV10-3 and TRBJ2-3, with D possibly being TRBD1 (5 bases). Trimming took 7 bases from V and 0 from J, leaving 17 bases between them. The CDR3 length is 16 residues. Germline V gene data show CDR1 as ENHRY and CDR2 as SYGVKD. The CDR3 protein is CAINSLDTISTDTQYF. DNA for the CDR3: TGTGCCATCAATTCTTTGGACACTATAAGCACAGATACGCAGTATTTT.

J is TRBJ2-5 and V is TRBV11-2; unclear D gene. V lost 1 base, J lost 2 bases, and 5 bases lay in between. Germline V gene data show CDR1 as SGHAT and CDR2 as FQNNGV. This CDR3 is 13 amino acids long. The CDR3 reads CASSLVGQETQYF. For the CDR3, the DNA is TGTGCCAGCAGCTTAGTTGGTCAAGAGACCCAGTACTTC.

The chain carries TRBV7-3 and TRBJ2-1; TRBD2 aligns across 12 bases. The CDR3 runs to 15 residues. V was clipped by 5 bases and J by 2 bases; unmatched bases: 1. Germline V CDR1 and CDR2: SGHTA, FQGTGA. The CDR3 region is CASSPSGGAYNEQFF. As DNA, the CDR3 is TGTGCCAGCAGCCCTAGCGGGGGGGCCTACAATGAGCAGTTCTTC.

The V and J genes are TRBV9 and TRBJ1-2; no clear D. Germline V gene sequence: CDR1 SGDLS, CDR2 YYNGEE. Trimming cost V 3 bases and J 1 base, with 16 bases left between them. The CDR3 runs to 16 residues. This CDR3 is CASSAPSAAINYGYTF. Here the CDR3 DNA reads TGTGCCAGCAGCGCCCCCTCCGCAGCAATTAACTATGGCTACACCTTC.

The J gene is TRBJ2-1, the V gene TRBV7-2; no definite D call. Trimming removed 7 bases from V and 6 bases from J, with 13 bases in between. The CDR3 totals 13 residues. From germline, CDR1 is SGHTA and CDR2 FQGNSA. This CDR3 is CASTLVVANEQFF. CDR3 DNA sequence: TGTGCCAGCACCCTGGTGGTCGCCAATGAGCAGTTCTTC.

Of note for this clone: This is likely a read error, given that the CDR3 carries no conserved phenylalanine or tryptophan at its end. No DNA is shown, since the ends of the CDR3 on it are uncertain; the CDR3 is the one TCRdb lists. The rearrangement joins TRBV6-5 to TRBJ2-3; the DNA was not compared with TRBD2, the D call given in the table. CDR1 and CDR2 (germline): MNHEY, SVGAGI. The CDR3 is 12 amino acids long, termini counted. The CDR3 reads CASRGTSRGVSL.

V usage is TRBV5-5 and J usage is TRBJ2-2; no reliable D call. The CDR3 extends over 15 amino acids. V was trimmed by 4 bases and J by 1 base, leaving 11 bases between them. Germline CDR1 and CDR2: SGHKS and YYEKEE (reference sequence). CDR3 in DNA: TGTGCCAGCAGCCCTTTTTGGTTGAACACCGGGGAGCTGTTTTTT. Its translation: CASSPFWLNTGELFF. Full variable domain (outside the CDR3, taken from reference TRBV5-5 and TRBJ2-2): DAGVTQSPTHLIKTRGQQVTLRCSPISGHKSVSWYQQVLGQGPQFIFQYYEKEERGRGNFPDRFSARQFPNYSSELNVNALLLGDSALYLCASSPFWLNTGELFFGEGSRLTVL.